The T cell receptor beta chain under discussion was sequenced for a study of shared clonotypes between healthy human individuals. Whole-study results and caveats: Investigators expected sequencing depth to affect clonotype sharing among donors. Generally, naive subsets came out with larger estimated richness than memory subsets.

The germline V gene has CDR1 SQVTM and CDR2 ANQGSEA. This CDR3 is built from 13 residues. Worth noting for this clone: Antigen specificity is unknown. This likely stems from a read error, as it lies one base from a far larger clone. Other DNA sequences of this sample code for an identical CDR3.

An assay was performed, and its level was deep. Measured with immunoSEQ multiplex PCR; TCRdb has only the in-frame clones, and not every one. The data contain some 900,000 clones, over 75% of them singletons. The receptor was derived from a man younger than 35 in good health. Sequencing used memory CD4+ T cells sorted from blood. The subset here: CD45RA-negative fraction. The chain uses TRBV29-1 and TRBJ2-2; D remains ambiguous. CDR3 in DNA: TGCAGCGTTGAAAGTCGGAACACTGGGGAGCTGTTTTTT. Its protein product is CSVESRNTGELFF.